A selection of T cell receptor beta chains follows, all from one sample in a study of regulatory T cells in long-lasting Graves disease. TCRdb itself ran the multiplex PCR reads through MiXCR, one entry per CDR3 protein. This sample yields 350,000 to 450,000 distinct CDR3 sequences, of which roughly 20% are seen a single time; around 21% belongs to the top ten. The source material was peripheral blood mononuclear cells (PBMCs), sampled when the disease was refractory, from a patient treated with antithyroid drugs. The source of these receptors is a female donor with Graves disease. CDR3s include the opening cysteine and the closing phenylalanine or tryptophan. Fields, in order: J gene, V gene, CDR3 protein.

TRBJ2-7,TRBV7-2,CASRPGSGPFRQYF
TRBJ2-1,TRBV20-1,CSATGGSGSNEQFF
TRBJ1-2,TRBV10-3,CAISEKDRHHYGYTF
TRBJ1-4,TRBV5-1,CASRNSVVATNEKLFF
TRBJ2-7,TRBV6-5,CASSYSTQAYEQYF
TRBJ2-5,TRBV12-3/TRBV12-4,CASSLSGGSWETQYF
TRBJ1-1,TRBV7-9,CASSLGQGEDTEAFF
TRBJ2-7,TRBV27,CASSPYPLAGDDSEQYF
TRBJ2-7,TRBV20-1,CSASLAYEQYF
TRBJ1-1,TRBV10-3,CAISARGQARAVNTEAFF
TRBJ2-7,TRBV20-1,CSAPPLLAGGPEEQYF
TRBJ2-5,TRBV7-2,CTSSPGLAGETQYF
TRBJ2-7,TRBV30,CAWSGYTGGEQYF
TRBJ2-5,TRBV29-1,CSAHRTSGGLVETQYF
TRBJ1-2,TRBV29-1,CSVAGGDRYYGYTF
TRBJ1-5,TRBV28,CASTGTGTNQPQHF
TRBJ2-4,TRBV7-2,CASSRAGGGGDIQYF
TRBJ2-7,TRBV9,CASSSSGVSYEQYF
TRBJ1-2,TRBV7-2,CASSEGLRPHYGYTF
TRBJ2-7,TRBV7-2,CASSALTEQYF
TRBJ1-4,TRBV29-1,CSVAWGIGEKLFF
TRBJ2-1,TRBV11-2,CASSPGTRTFSYNEQFF
TRBJ2-2,TRBV10-1,CASSLLGGTGELFF
TRBJ1-5,TRBV28,CASSLAREGNQPQHF